The rows below give T cell receptor beta chains drawn from one sample of a study of cytomegalovirus exposure and HLA in healthy donors. The protocol was immunoSEQ multiplex PCR, while the TCRdb copy is restricted to in-frame clones and leaves out a portion. The sample includes more than 150,000 clones, 70% to 90% of them seen just once. The sequenced material came from PBMCs. Every receptor here comes from a man younger than 35 in good health and CMV-seropositive. Each CDR3 is given with its conserved first and last residue. The order of the fields is V gene, clone size, D gene, CDR3 protein. D genes are given only for firm matches. Rows give clone size only sometimes, using once, few, many, or a class for an expanded clone.

v_gene: TRBV4-1; abundance: once; d_gene: .; CDR3aa: CASSQGDRLDQETQYF
v_gene: TRBV27; abundance: .; d_gene: TRBD2; CDR3aa: CASSATSGVREQYF
v_gene: TRBV7-3; abundance: once; d_gene: .; CDR3aa: CASSPTLATPYNEQFF
v_gene: TRBV6-1; abundance: .; d_gene: TRBD2; CDR3aa: CASKLAGGPVQYF
v_gene: TRBV19; abundance: .; d_gene: .; CDR3aa: CASSPTRLTNYGYTF
v_gene: TRBV6-1; abundance: .; d_gene: .; CDR3aa: CASSEDSPSYNEQFF
v_gene: TRBV5-6; abundance: .; d_gene: TRBD1; CDR3aa: CASSYGTGGYEQYF
v_gene: TRBV27; abundance: .; d_gene: .; CDR3aa: CASSLQVNTEAFF
v_gene: TRBV7-2; abundance: few; d_gene: .; CDR3aa: CASSPVTANTEAFF
v_gene: TRBV5-5; abundance: .; d_gene: .; CDR3aa: CASSLLGTGTNNAEQYF
v_gene: TRBV13; abundance: .; d_gene: .; CDR3aa: CASSLGLYGNYGYTF